This entry lists 24 T cell receptor beta chains sequenced from one sample in a study of regulatory T cells in long-lasting Graves disease. The time point was: persistent/refractory GD, antithyroid drugs over 5 years with positive TRAb. The authors made the TCR library using RNA they extracted from PBMCs. TCR beta libraries were built with iRepertoire HTBI primers and Arm-PCR of CDR3 regions. TCRdb redid the calling of the multiplex PCR reads with MiXCR, one entry per CDR3 protein. The sample consists of about half a million distinct CDR3 sequences, 22% of them appearing once. The material sequenced was peripheral blood mononuclear cells (PBMCs), taken when the disease was refractory, from a patient treated with antithyroid drugs. The receptors here all came from a female donor with Graves disease.

A note on this clonotype: The CDR3 does not close with the conserved phenylalanine or tryptophan, likely indicating a read error. This chain connects TRBV12-3 or TRBV12-4 to TRBJ2-7; possibly TRBD2 for D (6 bases). The CDR3 is made up of 13 amino acids. V was cut by 5 bases and J by 3 bases, with 11 bases left in between. CDR3 protein: CASSPTRRYEQYL. DNA for the CDR3: TGTGCCAGCAGTCCGACTAGGCGCTACGAGCAGTACCTC.

In this sample, this clonotype turned up a few times. The chain is built from TRBV2 and TRBJ2-3; D is perhaps TRBD1 or TRBD2 (7 bases each). Per the germline V gene, CDR1 is SNHLY and CDR2 is FYNNEI. CDR3 length: 13 residues. V was shortened by 8 bases and J by 2 bases, with 11 bases between the two germline ends. Written as DNA, the CDR3 is TGTGCCAGCCAGGGGGGGTACACAGATACGCAGTATTTT. Residues: CASQGGYTDTQYF.

The V and J genes are TRBV6-6 and TRBJ2-1; TRBD2 agrees at 8 bases. This CDR3 has 16 amino acids. Germline trimming cut 0 bases from V and 9 bases from J; bases unmatched to any gene: 10. Germline V lookup: CDR1 MNHNY, CDR2 SVGAGI (reference sequence). Here the CDR3 DNA reads TGTGCCAGCAGTTACTCGATCGCCGGGACTAGAAGTGAGCAGTTCTTC. This translates into CASSYSIAGTRSEQFF.

This clonotype has a handful of counts. The CDR3 here is CSAITLTGAGGTEAFF. For the CDR3, the DNA is TGCAGTGCTATAACCTTAACAGGGGCCGGCGGCACTGAAGCTTTCTTT. V usage is TRBV20-1 and J usage is TRBJ1-1; TRBD1 agrees at 7 bases. The V gene end was trimmed by 4 bases and the J gene end by 4 bases; junction bases not matched to a gene: 15. The CDR3 is made up of 16 amino acids. Per germline, CDR1 DFQATT and CDR2 SNEGSKA (reference sequence).

This clonotype was detected ten times or more. The chain links TRBV6-1 to TRBJ2-7, with 11 bases fitting TRBD2. This CDR3 region has 16 residues. The trim removed 6 bases at V and 3 bases at J, leaving 10 bases unmatched. Germline CDR1 MNHNS, CDR2 SASEGT. For the CDR3, the DNA is TGTGCCAGCAGGCGTAAGACTAGCGGGGATAACTACGAGCAGTACTTC. Translated, it gives CASRRKTSGDNYEQYF.

This clonotype was observed a handful of times. The chain employs TRBV30 and TRBJ2-5, with 9 bases identical to TRBD2. CDR3 length equals 16 residues. The germline V gene has CDR1 GTSNPN and CDR2 SVGIG (reference sequence). The junction had 12 bases not matched to a gene; V was cut back by 3 bases and J by 4 bases. CDR3 amino acids: CAWSPWARGGRETQYF. As DNA, the CDR3 is TGTGCCTGGAGCCCCTGGGCGCGGGGGGGGCGAGAGACCCAGTACTTC.

This clonotype has a count of ten or more. The CDR3 here is CATSDSTGRLETQYF. For the CDR3, the DNA is TGTGCCACCAGTGATTCGACAGGGAGACTAGAGACCCAGTACTTC. This chain uses TRBV24-1 with TRBJ2-5; 7 positions agree with TRBD1. This CDR3 region has 15 residues. Trimming removed 2 bases from V and 4 bases from J; junction bases left unmatched: 6. Germline-derived CDR1 and CDR2 are KGHDR and SFDVKD.

Only a few counts were recorded for this clonotype. The chain links TRBV5-5 to TRBJ2-4; D is possibly TRBD1 (6 bases). Germline V gene data show CDR1 as SGHKS and CDR2 as YYEKEE (reference sequence). Trimming removed 2 bases from V and 0 bases from J, with 21 bases in between. There are 19 residues in the CDR3. CDR3 residues: CASSFLPHREQGAKNIQYF. The DNA for the CDR3 is TGTGCCAGCAGCTTCCTTCCTCATAGGGAACAGGGAGCCAAAAACATTCAGTACTTC.

CDR3 bases: TGTGCCAGTAGTATCGGGGGACAGGGCGACGAAAAACTGTTTTTT. This translates into CASSIGGQGDEKLFF. J is TRBJ1-4 and V is TRBV19; 9 bases line up with TRBD1. CDR1 and CDR2 (germline): LNHDA, SQIVND (reference sequence). The J segment lost 8 bases and the V segment lost 3 bases, leaving 7 bases of the junction unmatched. The CDR3 covers 15 residues.

There are many counts of this clonotype. The rearrangement links TRBV12-3 or TRBV12-4 to TRBJ1-1, with 10 bases identical to TRBD1. The CDR3 is 15 amino acids. V was pared by 7 bases and J by 5 bases, with 10 bases of the junction left unmatched. The CDR3 spells CASTRQGAYWTEAFF. Here the CDR3 DNA reads TGTGCCAGCACCCGACAGGGGGCCTATTGGACTGAAGCTTTCTTT.

This clonotype was seen ten or more times. The CDR3 spells CASSGGLAGVHEQYF. The CDR3 nucleotides read TGTGCCAGCAGCGGTGGACTAGCGGGAGTTCACGAGCAGTACTTC. V gene TRBV28 combines with J gene TRBJ2-7; 13 nucleotides match TRBD2. Germline V lookup: CDR1 MDHEN, CDR2 SYDVKM. Unmatched junction bases numbered 7, after V lost 6 bases and J lost 5 bases. This CDR3 region has 15 residues. The full variable domain, completed using reference TRBV28 and TRBJ2-7, is DVKVTQSSRYLVKRTGEKVFLECVQDMDHENMFWYRQDPGLGLRLIYFSYDVKMKEKGDIPEGYSVSREKKERFSLILESASTNQTSMYLCASSGGLAGVHEQYFGPGTRLTVT.

Remarks on this clonotype: A single base separates this from a much larger clone, so it may be a read error. The chain combines TRBV29-1 with TRBJ2-7; TRBD1 matches at 8 bases. The V and J ends lost 0 bases and 5 bases, in that order; junction bases with no gene match: 3. CDR1 and CDR2 from the germline V gene are SQVTM and ANQGSEA. CDR3 length: 13 amino acids. The CDR3 spells CSVEETGDHEQYF. The CDR3 coding sequence is TGCAGCGTTGAAGAGACAGGGGACCACGAGCAGTACTTC.

The chain employs TRBV10-2 and TRBJ2-5; D ambiguous. The CDR3 length is 12 residues. The germline V gene has CDR1 WSHSY and CDR2 SAAADI. Trimming removed 3 bases at V and 3 bases at J, with 5 bases between. The DNA of the CDR3 is TGCGCCAGCAGTGATAGAAAAGAGACCCAGTACTTC. Amino acids: CASSDRKETQYF.

This clonotype was seen only a few times. The gene calls are TRBV15 and TRBJ1-1; 8 nucleotides align to TRBD1. Germline trimming cut 5 bases from V and 3 bases from J; bases unmatched to any gene: 8. The CDR3 spans 15 residues. Germline CDR1 reads LNHNV; CDR2 reads YYDKDF (reference sequence). The DNA of the CDR3 is TGTGCCACCAGCCGTACAGGGGGTCTGGACACTGAAGCTTTCTTT. It is translated as CATSRTGGLDTEAFF.

In this sample, this clonotype turned up a few times. CDR3 in DNA: TGTGCCAGCAGTGAACGGGCTGCGGGGGCCCTGTACAATGAGCAGTTCTTC. Translating it yields CASSERAAGALYNEQFF. The chain links TRBV2 to TRBJ2-1, with a possible D match to TRBD2 (7 bases). The germline V and J ends were trimmed by 2 bases and 4 bases, with 18 bases remaining between them. The germline gives CDR1 SNHLY, CDR2 FYNNEI. The CDR3 has 17 amino acids. The full variable domain, in which reference TRBV2 and TRBJ2-1 provide the parts outside the CDR3, is EPEVTQTPSHQVTQMGQEVILRCVPISNHLYFYWYRQILGQKVEFLVSFYNNEISEKSEIFDDQFSVERPDGSNFTLKIRSTKLEDSAMYFCASSERAAGALYNEQFFGPGTRLTVL.

This clonotype was counted at least ten times. The V call is TRBV7-2, the J call TRBJ1-2; D uncertain. The germline CDR1 and CDR2 sequences are SGHTA and FQGNSA. The CDR3 contains 14 residues. The ends were cut back, 1 base at V and 6 bases at J, with 12 bases in the middle. The DNA for the CDR3 is TGTGCCAGCAGCTTAGGAGGTATCATCGATGGCTACACCTTC. As protein: CASSLGGIIDGYTF.

The chain joins TRBV19 to TRBJ2-2; D is undetermined. CDR3 length: 13 amino acids. Deletions cut 5 bases from V and 3 bases from J, with 7 bases between. Germline CDR1 LNHDA, CDR2 SQIVND (reference sequence). CDR3 in DNA: TGTGCCAGTAGTGAATTTTACACCGGGGAGCTGTTTTTT. The encoded protein is CASSEFYTGELFF.

This sequence joins TRBV6-4 and TRBJ2-2; tentative D call: TRBD2 (7 bases). Germline loops: CDR1 MRHNA, CDR2 SNTAGT. V was trimmed by 6 bases and J by 5 bases, leaving 16 bases between them. The CDR3 totals 15 residues. The CDR3 region has the DNA TGTGCCAGCAGCCTCCTGGGGGGGGCAACCGGGGAGCTGTTTTTT. Protein product: CASSLLGGATGELFF.

Only a few counts were recorded for this clonotype. The J gene is TRBJ2-5, the V gene TRBV7-9; the D is unclear. V lost 4 bases and J 6 bases, leaving 15 bases between the germline ends. The CDR3 consists of 14 residues. Germline V gene lookup returns CDR1 SEHNR and CDR2 FQNEAQ (reference sequence). The CDR3 region has the DNA TGTGCCAGCAGCTCTAGGACCGGCCAGAAGACCCAGTACTTC. Translating it yields CASSSRTGQKTQYF.

Many counts were recorded for this clonotype. This chain uses TRBV6-1 with TRBJ1-2; a possible D gene is TRBD1 (6 bases). The V gene's germline CDR1 is MNHNS and CDR2 SASEGT. Trimming took 8 bases from V and 0 from J, leaving 13 bases between them. CDR3 length: 14 residues. CDR3 nucleotide sequence: TGTGCCAGCCTTCAGGGGCCAGCTAACTATGGCTACACCTTC. Residues: CASLQGPANYGYTF.

There are many counts of this clonotype. This rearrangement joins TRBV7-2 to TRBJ1-4, with D uncertain. Germline CDR1 is SGHTA and CDR2 is FQGNSA. This CDR3 spans 13 amino acids. Trimming pared 5 bases from V and 6 bases from J, leaving 10 bases between. The CDR3 loop is CASSRRRDEKLFF. The CDR3 nucleotides are TGTGCCAGCAGCAGACGACGGGATGAAAAACTGTTTTTT. The full variable domain, with the rest looked up from reference TRBV7-2 and TRBJ1-4, is GAGVSQSPSNKVTEKGKDVELRCDPISGHTALYWYRQSLGQGLEFLIYFQGNSAPDKSGLPSDRFSAERTGGSVSTLTIQRTQQEDSAVYLCASSRRRDEKLFFGSGTQLSVL.

This clonotype has more than one count but fewer than ten. The V and J genes are TRBV5-1 and TRBJ2-7; D possibly matches TRBD1 or TRBD2 (5 bases each). The V gene lost 2 bases and the J gene lost 7 bases, with 16 bases spanning the gap. The CDR3 loop spans 14 amino acids. Germline loops: CDR1 SGHRS, CDR2 YFSETQ. The CDR3 bases are TGCGCCAGCAGCTTCCCGGGACCTCCGAAGGAGCAGTACTTC. Translated, it gives CASSFPGPPKEQYF.

The gene calls are TRBV5-1 and TRBJ2-6, with D perhaps matching TRBD2 (7 bases). The germline V and J ends were trimmed by 0 bases and 4 bases, with 14 bases remaining between them. Germline V lookup: CDR1 SGHRS, CDR2 YFSETQ. This CDR3 has 17 amino acids. The CDR3 sequence is CASSLVGGAHGANVLTF. The CDR3 bases are TGCGCCAGCAGCTTGGTTGGGGGGGCGCACGGGGCCAACGTCCTGACTTTC. The entire variable domain, with the rest obtained from reference TRBV5-1 and TRBJ2-6, is as follows: KAGVTQTPRYLIKTRGQQVTLSCSPISGHRSVSWYQQTPGQGLQFLFEYFSETQRNKGNFPGRFSGRQFSNSRSEMNVSTLELGDSALYLCASSLVGGAHGANVLTFGAGSRLTVL.

This clonotype was found a few times. The gene calls are TRBV25-1 and TRBJ1-5; D not resolved. Between the trimmed V and J ends, which lost 3 bases and 6 bases, there was a span of 12 bases. The CDR3 totals 14 residues. The germline CDR1 and CDR2 sequences are MGHDK and SYGVNS. The CDR3 loop is CASSDPQEGQPQHF. CDR3 in DNA: TGTGCCAGCAGTGATCCGCAAGAGGGTCAGCCCCAGCATTTT.